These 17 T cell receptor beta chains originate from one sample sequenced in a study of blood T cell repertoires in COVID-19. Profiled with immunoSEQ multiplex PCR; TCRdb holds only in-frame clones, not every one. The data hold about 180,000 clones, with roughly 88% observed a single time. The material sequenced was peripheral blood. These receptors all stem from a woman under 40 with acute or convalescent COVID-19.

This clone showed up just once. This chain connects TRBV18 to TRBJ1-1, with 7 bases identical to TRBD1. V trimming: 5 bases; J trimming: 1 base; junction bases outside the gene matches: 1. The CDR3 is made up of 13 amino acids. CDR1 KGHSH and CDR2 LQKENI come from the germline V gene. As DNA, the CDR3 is TGTGCCAGCTCAGGACAGGCGAACACTGAAGCTTTCTTT. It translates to CASSGQANTEAFF. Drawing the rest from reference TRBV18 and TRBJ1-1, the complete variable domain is NAGVMQNPRHLVRRRGQEARLRCSPMKGHSHVYWYRQLPEEGLKFMVYLQKENIIDESGMPKERFSAEFPKEGPSILRIQQVVRGDSAAYFCASSGQANTEAFFGQGTRLTVV.

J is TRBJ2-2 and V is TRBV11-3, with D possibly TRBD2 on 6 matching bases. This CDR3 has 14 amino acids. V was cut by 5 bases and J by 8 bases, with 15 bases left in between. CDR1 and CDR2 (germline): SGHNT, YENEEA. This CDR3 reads CASSPGGVEGELFF. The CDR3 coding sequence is TGTGCCAGCAGCCCCGGAGGGGTGGAGGGGGAGCTGTTTTTT. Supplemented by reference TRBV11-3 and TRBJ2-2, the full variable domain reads EAGVVQSPRYKIIEKKQPVAFWCNPISGHNTLYWYLQNLGQGPELLIRYENEEAVDDSQLPKDRFSAERLKGVDSTLKIQPAELGDSAVYLCASSPGGVEGELFFGEGSRLTVL.

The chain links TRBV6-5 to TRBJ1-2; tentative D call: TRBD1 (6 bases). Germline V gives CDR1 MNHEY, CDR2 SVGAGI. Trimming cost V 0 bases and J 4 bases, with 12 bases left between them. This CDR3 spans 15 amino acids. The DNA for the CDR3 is TGTGCCAGCAGTTACTCACAGGGATGGGGCTATGGCTACACCTTC. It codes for CASSYSQGWGYGYTF.

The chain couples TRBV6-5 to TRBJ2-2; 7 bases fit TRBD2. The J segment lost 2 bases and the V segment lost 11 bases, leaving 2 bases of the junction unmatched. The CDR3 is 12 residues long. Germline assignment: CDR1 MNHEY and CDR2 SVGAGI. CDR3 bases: TGTGCCGGACTAGTTAACACCGGGGAGCTGTTTTTT. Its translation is CAGLVNTGELFF.

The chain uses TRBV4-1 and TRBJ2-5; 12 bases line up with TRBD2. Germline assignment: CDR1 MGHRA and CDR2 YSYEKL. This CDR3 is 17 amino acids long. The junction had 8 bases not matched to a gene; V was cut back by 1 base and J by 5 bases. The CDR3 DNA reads TGCGCCAGCAGCCAAGGGCTAGCGGGAGGGCTTCAGGAGACCCAGTACTTC. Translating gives CASSQGLAGGLQETQYF.

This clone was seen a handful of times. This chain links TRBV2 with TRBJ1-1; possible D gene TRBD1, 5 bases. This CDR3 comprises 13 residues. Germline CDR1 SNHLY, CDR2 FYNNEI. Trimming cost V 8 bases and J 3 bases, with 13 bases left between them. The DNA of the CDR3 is TGTGCCAGCGGGGGGGAGCGGCACACTGAAGCTTTCTTT. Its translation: CASGGERHTEAFF.

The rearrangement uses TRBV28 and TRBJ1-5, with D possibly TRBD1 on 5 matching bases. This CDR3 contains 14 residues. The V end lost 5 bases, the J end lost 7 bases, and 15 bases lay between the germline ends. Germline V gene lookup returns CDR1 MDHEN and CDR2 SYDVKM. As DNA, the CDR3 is TGTGCCAGCAGTGTCAGGGATTCGGGCCAGCCCCAGCATTTT. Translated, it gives CASSVRDSGQPQHF. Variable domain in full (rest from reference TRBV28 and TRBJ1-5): DVKVTQSSRYLVKRTGEKVFLECVQDMDHENMFWYRQDPGLGLRLIYFSYDVKMKEKGDIPEGYSVSREKKERFSLILESASTNQTSMYLCASSVRDSGQPQHFGDGTRLSIL.

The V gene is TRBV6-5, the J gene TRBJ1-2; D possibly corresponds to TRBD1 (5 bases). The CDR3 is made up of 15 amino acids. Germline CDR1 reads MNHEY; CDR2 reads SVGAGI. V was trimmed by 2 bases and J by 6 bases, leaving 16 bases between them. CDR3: CASSYRLRGGDGYTF. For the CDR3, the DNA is TGTGCCAGCAGTTACCGACTCCGGGGCGGGGATGGCTACACCTTC.

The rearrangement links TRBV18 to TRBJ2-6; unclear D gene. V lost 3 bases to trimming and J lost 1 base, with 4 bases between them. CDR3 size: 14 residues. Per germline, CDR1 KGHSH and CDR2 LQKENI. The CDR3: CASSPPSGANVLTF. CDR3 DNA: TGTGCCAGCTCACCCCCTTCTGGGGCCAACGTCCTGACTTTC.

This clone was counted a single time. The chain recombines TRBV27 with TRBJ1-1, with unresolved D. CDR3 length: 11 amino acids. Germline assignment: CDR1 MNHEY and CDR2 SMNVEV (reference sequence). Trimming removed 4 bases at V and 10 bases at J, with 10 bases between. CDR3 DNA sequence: TGTGCCAGCAGTTACGGTCTGGTAGCTTTCTTT. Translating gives CASSYGLVAFF.

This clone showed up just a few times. The CDR3 coding sequence is TGTGCCAGCAGTAGAATACAGACACCCCTCCACTTT. This codes for CASSRIQTPLHF. This chain links TRBV2 with TRBJ1-6; the D is unclear. The CDR3 is made up of 12 amino acids. The V end lost 5 bases, the J end lost 11 bases, and 10 bases lay between the germline ends. CDR1 and CDR2 from the germline V gene are SNHLY and FYNNEI.

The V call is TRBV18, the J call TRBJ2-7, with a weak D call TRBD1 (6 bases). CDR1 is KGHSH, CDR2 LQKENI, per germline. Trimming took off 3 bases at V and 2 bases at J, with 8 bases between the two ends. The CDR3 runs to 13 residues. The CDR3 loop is CASSPGTPYEQYF. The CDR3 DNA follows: TGTGCCAGCTCACCCGGGACACCCTACGAGCAGTACTTC.

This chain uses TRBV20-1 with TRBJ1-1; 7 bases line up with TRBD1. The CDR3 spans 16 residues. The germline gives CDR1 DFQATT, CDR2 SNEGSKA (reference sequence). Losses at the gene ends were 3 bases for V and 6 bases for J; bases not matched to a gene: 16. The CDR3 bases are TGCAGTGCTAGTAGGGCAGGGGGTAATAGAAGGCCTGAAGCTTTCTTT. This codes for CSASRAGGNRRPEAFF.

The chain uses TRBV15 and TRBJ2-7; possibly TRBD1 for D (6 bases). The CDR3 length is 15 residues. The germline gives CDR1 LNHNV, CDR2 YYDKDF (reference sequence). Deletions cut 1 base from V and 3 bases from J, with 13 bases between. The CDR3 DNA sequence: TGTGCCACCAGCAGAGCTACGCTCAGGGGCTACGAGCAGTACTTC. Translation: CATSRATLRGYEQYF.

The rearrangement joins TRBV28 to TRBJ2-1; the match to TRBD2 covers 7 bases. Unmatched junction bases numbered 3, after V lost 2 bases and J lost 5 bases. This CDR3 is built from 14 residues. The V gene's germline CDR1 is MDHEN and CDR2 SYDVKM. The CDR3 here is CASSLAGVNNEQFF. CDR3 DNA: TGTGCCAGCAGTTTAGCGGGAGTCAACAATGAGCAGTTCTTC.

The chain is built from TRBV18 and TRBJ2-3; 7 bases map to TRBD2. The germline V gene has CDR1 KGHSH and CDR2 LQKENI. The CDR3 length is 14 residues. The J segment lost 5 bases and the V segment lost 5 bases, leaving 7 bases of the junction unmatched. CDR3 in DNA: TGTGCCAGCTCAGATAACCCGGGGGGAGATACGCAGTATTTT. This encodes CASSDNPGGDTQYF.

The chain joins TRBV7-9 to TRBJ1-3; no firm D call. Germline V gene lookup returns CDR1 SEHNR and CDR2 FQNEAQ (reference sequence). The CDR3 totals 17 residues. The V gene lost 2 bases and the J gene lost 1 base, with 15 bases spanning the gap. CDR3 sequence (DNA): TGTGCCAGCAGCTTAACTGGTTCCGGTGCTTCTGGAAACACCATATATTTT. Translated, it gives CASSLTGSGASGNTIYF.